This TCR beta chain was captured by sequencing in a study of shared clonotypes between healthy human individuals (dated by TCRdb to 2019 to 2021). Turning to the overall study: The cohort comprised two women and a few men aged 18 to 49 years. For each donor, CD4 naive and CD4 memory were each run on three plates, CD8 naive on two plates, and CD8 memory on one plate. To estimate repertoire size and how much clonotype sharing occurs between individuals, the study deeply sequenced the blood TCR repertoires of about five healthy adults. Libraries were prepared and TCR repertoires were sequenced by different laboratories using diverse techniques, in order to increase sequencing depth and limit assay-specific biases. Per donor, leukapheresis produced somewhere between about 0.94 and 8.9 billion PBMCs. The study at large found these results: Sampling was restricted to blood, and TCR repertoires in tissue are likely to differ from TCR repertoires in blood. Pairwise subsampling indicated that sequencing depth was expected to affect the degree of clonotype sharing among donors. Naive subsets generally had larger estimated clonotype richness than memory subsets did. The genetic and exposure-history diversity represented was limited by the small number of donors. Across a few donors, roughly 5% of naive CD4, approximately 3.6% of naive CD8, under 2.5% of memory CD4, and 0.4% of memory CD8 clonotypes were shared. Compared with non-shared clonotypes, the clonotypes found in all four sorted-subset donors had higher generation probabilities. Even with the large sequencing depth, rarefaction of the sorted-subset datasets indicated that sequencing was incomplete.

As for this clone: Its antigen is still unknown. No base quality information exists; no much larger clone differs at one position.

Donors were healthy HIV-negative adults with no recently reported acute infections or vaccinations. Only Caucasian adults living in Nashville, Tennessee, USA were represented among the donors. CD4+ T cells were enriched by magnetic negative selection, after which naive cells were positively selected on CD45RA and the negative fraction was taken as the memory subset. Blood was obtained by leukapheresis, after which PBMCs were separated by Ficoll-Histopaque density gradient centrifugation and cryopreserved in liquid nitrogen vapor phase. Purity and quantity of every magnetically sorted T cell population were checked by analytical flow cytometry. Each sorted fraction had its genomic DNA isolated and then quantified by UV absorbance on a Nanodrop 2000c. TCR CDR3 regions were amplified from genomic DNA by multiplex PCR using the deep immunoSEQ assay. Extracted genomic DNA from each cell subset was distributed evenly across all wells of several immunoSEQ 96-well plates, and each plate was treated as a replicate. Each replicate PCR for sorted subsets received roughly 0.2 ug genomic DNA, equal to 30,000 or so T cell genomes. The purified libraries were quantified using a Qubit 3.0 fluorometer, sized with a Bioanalyzer 2100, and then quantified again using the KAPA Library Quantification kit. A separate single-read 150-cycle Illumina NextSeq 550 flow cell was used to sequence each immunoSEQ 96-well plate. The paper's processing steps were these. Because the immunoSEQ output included only junctional sequences and no quality scores, the filtering could not be the same as the filtering used for full-length reads. Sequences were annotated with PyIR, a Python wrapper for IgBLAST v1.9, and V/J genes and CDR3 were assigned using IMGT germline references. Any read was removed if the V/J assignment was weak (E-value above 1e-6), the CDR3 was missing, or the read contained stop codons, out-of-frame junctions, or ambiguous translated residues. A V3J clonotype was defined by an identical inferred V gene, J gene, and CDR3 amino acid sequence. To compute the percentage overlap between repertoires, the number of shared unique clonotypes was divided by the size of the smaller repertoire. Richness of each repertoire was evaluated using RTK rarefaction, the Chao1 estimator, and Recon v2.1 estimates of unobserved clonotypes. Generation probabilities for all TCRbeta clonotypes obtained by the gDNA method from a handful of donors were computed using OLGA. TCRdb's version of the immuneACCESS table is confined to in-frame rearrangements and falls short of the full clone set. An unresolved V gene accounts for under half of the shortfall where checked; the remainder is of unknown origin. The D gene and trimming were derived from the DNA, and the V and J assignments and clone size from that table. The sample includes about 2 million clones, with 85% to 95% observed a single time. 0.1% to 0.15% of the sample comes from the top ten.

This clonotype originated in a man aged 18 to 30 in good health. The source material was naive CD4+ T cells sorted from blood. The cell subset or site label for this specimen denotes: CD45RA+ positively selected.

The sequenced DNA is TGCGCCAGCAGCCAAGATTGGACCACTCAAGAGACCCAGTACTTC. Translated, it reads CASSQDWTTQETQYF. The chain employs TRBV4-3 and TRBJ2-5; the D segment cannot be called with confidence. The germline ends are 10 bases apart after V is trimmed by 0 bases and J by 2 bases. The CDR3, from cysteine to phenylalanine, totals 15 residues. Only the CDR3 region is kept as DNA, spanning 45 bases read in frame from base 1. From the germline V gene, CDR1 is LGHNA and CDR2 is YSLEER.